Following are 27 T cell receptor beta chains from one sample sequenced in a study of cytomegalovirus exposure and HLA in healthy donors. Amplification used 60 Vbeta primers and 13 Jbeta primers. Libraries were prepared by immunoSEQ multiplex PCR; TCRdb keeps only in-frame clonotypes and omits some of them. This sample has over 100,000 clones, with approximately 75% found just once. The sample taken for sequencing was PBMCs. The receptors derive from a male donor in good health and CMV-seronegative.

This chain links TRBV4-3 with TRBJ2-7; the D gene is possibly TRBD2 (6 bases). Germline-derived CDR1 and CDR2 are LGHNA and YSLEER. CDR3 size: 15 residues. Trimming took off 0 bases at V and 7 bases at J, with 16 bases between the two ends. The CDR3 nucleotides read TGCGCCAGCAGCCAAGAACTTTCGGGACTTCGGGAGCAGTACTTC. Protein: CASSQELSGLREQYF.

The chain recombines TRBV5-1 with TRBJ1-2; possible D gene TRBD1, 5 bases. Germline CDR1 reads SGHRS; CDR2 reads YFSETQ. The CDR3 has 14 amino acids. With 0 bases removed from V and 6 bases from J, the gap between germline ends came to 12 bases. Here the CDR3 DNA reads TGCGCCAGCAGCTTGGCCACGGGGGTGGATGGCTACACCTTC. This sequence encodes CASSLATGVDGYTF.

This chain joins TRBV30 and TRBJ1-6; D possibly corresponds to TRBD1 (5 bases). Germline V gene lookup returns CDR1 GTSNPN and CDR2 SVGIG (reference sequence). The CDR3 runs to 13 residues. Trimming shortened V by 8 bases and J by 3 bases, and 11 bases separated the two germline ends. This CDR3 reads CAGGDSYNSPLHF. CDR3 in DNA: TGTGCCGGGGGGGATAGCTATAATTCACCCCTCCACTTT.

This chain joins TRBV7-2 and TRBJ1-2, with D tentatively TRBD1 (6 bases). The CDR3 totals 13 residues. V was shortened by 3 bases and J by 5 bases, with 10 bases between the two germline ends. Germline-derived CDR1 and CDR2 are SGHTA and FQGNSA. CDR3: CASSLGTGYGYTF. The CDR3 nucleotides are TGTGCCAGCAGCTTGGGAACAGGGTATGGCTACACCTTC.

The chain's CDR3 is CASSWTSSYNEQFF. The CDR3 region has the DNA TGTGCCAGTAGTTGGACTAGCTCCTACAATGAGCAGTTCTTC. This chain connects TRBV19 to TRBJ2-1; 7 bases are shared with TRBD2. V shed 5 bases, J shed 0 bases, and the junction held 1 base outside the gene matches. The CDR3 consists of 14 residues. Germline CDR1 is LNHDA and CDR2 is SQIVND (reference sequence).

This sequence joins TRBV5-1 and TRBJ1-5; perhaps TRBD1 as D (5 bases). The germline gives CDR1 SGHRS, CDR2 YFSETQ. There are 13 residues in the CDR3. V was clipped by 7 bases and J by 2 bases, with 10 bases between them. CDR3 sequence: CASRGEGNQPQHF. The CDR3 DNA reads as TGCGCCAGCCGGGGGGAGGGCAATCAGCCCCAGCATTTT.

This chain links TRBV20-1 with TRBJ2-3, with 7 bases fitting TRBD1. This CDR3 has 11 residues. From germline, CDR1 is DFQATT and CDR2 SNEGSKA (reference sequence). Unmatched junction bases numbered 3, after V lost 6 bases and J lost 6 bases. The CDR3 protein is CSAGRGDTQYF. In DNA form, the CDR3 reads TGCAGTGCCGGCAGGGGGGATACGCAGTATTTT.

This clone was observed a single time. The chain uses TRBV7-8 and TRBJ1-2, with D possibly TRBD1 on 5 matching bases. CDR3 length: 11 residues. CDR1 is SGHVS and CDR2 is FQNEAQ in the germline V gene. Trimming took off 5 bases at V and 14 bases at J, with 15 bases between the two ends. The CDR3 DNA is TGTGCCAGCAGCCGAGACGTCAAGGGGACCTTC. Its translation: CASSRDVKGTF.

V is TRBV11-2 and J is TRBJ1-1; D gene unclear. Germline V CDR1 and CDR2: SGHAT, FQNNGV. V was shortened by 5 bases and J by 5 bases, with 15 bases between the two germline ends. The CDR3 contains 14 residues. For the CDR3, the DNA is TGTGCCAGCAGCCCCGCTACCGCACAGACTGAAGCTTTCTTT. This translates into CASSPATAQTEAFF.

The chain links TRBV7-2 to TRBJ1-4; 7 bases are shared with TRBD1. The CDR3 loop spans 17 amino acids. Germline CDR1 SGHTA, CDR2 FQGNSA. After removal of 3 bases from V and 0 bases from J, the junction contained 7 bases not matched to a gene. The CDR3 nucleotides read TGTGCCAGCAGCTTGATAGACAGGGAAGCAACTAATGAAAAACTGTTTTTT. This codes for CASSLIDREATNEKLFF.

This clone was picked up one time. The chain is built from TRBV19 and TRBJ2-7; 11 nucleotides line up with TRBD1. The CDR3 contains 15 residues. After removal of 3 bases from V and 7 bases from J, the junction contained 8 bases not matched to a gene. Germline V CDR1 and CDR2: LNHDA, SQIVND (reference sequence). CDR3 sequence reads: CASSMVGQGAGEQYF. DNA of the CDR3: TGTGCCAGTAGTATGGTCGGACAGGGGGCGGGTGAGCAGTACTTC.

The CDR3 DNA reads as TGTGCCACATGGGGGGGCACGGCAGGGGACGAGCAGTACTTC. Its protein is CATWGGTAGDEQYF. This sequence joins TRBV19 and TRBJ2-7; maybe TRBD2 (7 bases). The CDR3 runs to 14 residues. Trimming stripped 10 bases from V and 5 bases from J, with 21 bases between. The germline V gene has CDR1 LNHDA and CDR2 SQIVND (reference sequence).

The rearrangement uses TRBV19 and TRBJ2-5; no reliable D call. There are 13 residues in the CDR3. The V and J ends lost 4 bases and 0 bases respectively, with 6 bases between them. Germline CDR1 is LNHDA and CDR2 is SQIVND (reference sequence). The CDR3 loop reads CASSTLHQETQYF. The CDR3 DNA reads TGTGCCAGTAGTACCCTTCACCAAGAGACCCAGTACTTC.

The chain combines TRBV18 with TRBJ2-5, with 7 bases identical to TRBD1. The V segment lost 4 bases and the J segment 4 bases; nucleotides outside the gene matches: 6. This CDR3 region has 14 residues. CDR1 and CDR2 (germline): KGHSH, LQKENI. The CDR3 DNA reads TGTGCCAGCTCACTAGACAGGGTAGGAGAGACCCAGTACTTC. This codes for CASSLDRVGETQYF.

This clone was detected many times. The CDR3 reads CASSPEGRGWAGELFF. CDR3 sequence (DNA): TGCGCCAGCAGCCCGGAGGGCCGGGGGTGGGCCGGGGAGCTGTTTTTT. The J gene is TRBJ2-2, the V gene TRBV4-3; maybe TRBD2 (6 bases). The CDR3 is 16 amino acids. V dropped 4 bases and J dropped 6 bases, with 18 bases sitting between them. Germline V gene lookup returns CDR1 LGHNA and CDR2 YSLEER.

The chain recombines TRBV4-3 with TRBJ2-5, with a possible D match to TRBD1 (5 bases). V dropped 1 base and J dropped 4 bases, with 16 bases sitting between them. CDR1 and CDR2 (germline): LGHNA, YSLEER. The CDR3 has 16 amino acids. For the CDR3, the DNA is TGCGCCAGCAGCCAAGGTAGCCTCAGGGCCGGAGAGACCCAGTACTTC. Translated: CASSQGSLRAGETQYF.

The chain is built from TRBV10-3 and TRBJ1-6; 9 bases are shared with TRBD1. CDR3 length: 16 residues. Germline V lookup: CDR1 ENHRY, CDR2 SYGVKD. Germline trimming cut 3 bases from V and 7 bases from J; bases unmatched to any gene: 7. The CDR3 reads CAISDSGQGSNSPLHF. The CDR3 DNA sequence: TGTGCCATCAGTGATTCAGGACAGGGGTCGAATTCACCCCTCCACTTT.

V is TRBV6-4 and J is TRBJ2-7; weak D call: TRBD2 (6 bases). The CDR3 covers 14 residues. The V end lost 6 bases, the J end lost 3 bases, and 15 bases lay between the germline ends. CDR1 and CDR2 from the germline V gene are MRHNA and SNTAGT. CDR3 amino acids: CASSPSAGGYEQYF. In nucleotides, the CDR3 is TGTGCCAGCAGCCCCTCAGCCGGGGGCTACGAGCAGTACTTC.

The CDR3 sequence: CASSGARERADTQYF. CDR3 DNA: TGTGCCAGCAGCGGGGCCAGAGAGAGGGCAGATACGCAGTATTTT. The chain combines TRBV9 with TRBJ2-3; D perhaps matches TRBD2 (5 bases). Trimming removed 3 bases from V and 4 bases from J, with 15 bases in between. The CDR3 is made up of 15 amino acids. Germline CDR1 SGDLS, CDR2 YYNGEE.

The chain carries TRBV27 and TRBJ2-3; 9 positions match TRBD2. V was pared by 5 bases and J by 2 bases, with 8 bases of the junction left unmatched. The CDR3 sequence is 16 residues long. Germline values: CDR1 MNHEY, CDR2 SMNVEV (reference sequence). The CDR3 nucleotides are TGTGCCAGCAGTCCCTTAGCGGGGGTGCTCACAGATACGCAGTATTTT. This sequence encodes CASSPLAGVLTDTQYF.

J is TRBJ1-1 and V is TRBV5-5, with TRBD1 as a possible D gene (6 bases). The CDR3 contains 13 residues. The V gene lost 4 bases and the J gene lost 5 bases, with 12 bases spanning the gap. Germline assignment: CDR1 SGHKS and CDR2 YYEKEE (reference sequence). The CDR3 is CASSVGGRTEAFF. CDR3 bases: TGTGCCAGCAGCGTCGGGGGGCGGACTGAAGCTTTCTTT.

In its sample, this clone was seen once. J is TRBJ1-5 and V is TRBV19; D is unresolved. Germline V gene sequence: CDR1 LNHDA, CDR2 SQIVND (reference sequence). The CDR3 is made up of 14 amino acids. V lost 0 bases and J 0 bases, leaving 3 bases between the germline ends. The CDR3 DNA follows: TGTGCCAGTAGTATAGATAATAGCAATCAGCCCCAGCATTTT. Its translation is CASSIDNSNQPQHF.

The V and J genes are TRBV6-5 and TRBJ1-6; 8 nucleotides align to TRBD1. This CDR3 region has 15 residues. Germline lookup yields CDR1 MNHEY and CDR2 SVGAGI. The J segment lost 8 bases and the V segment lost 4 bases, leaving 7 bases of the junction unmatched. The CDR3 DNA is TGTGCCAGCAGTTCTCTAGACAGGGGAGATTCACCCCTCCACTTT. It is translated as CASSSLDRGDSPLHF.

The rearrangement uses TRBV6-1 and TRBJ2-5, with TRBD2 matching 8 bases. CDR1 and CDR2 (germline): MNHNS, SASEGT. The CDR3 runs to 19 residues. J gave up 7 bases and V 2 bases, and 21 bases lay outside the gene matches. DNA for the CDR3: TGTGCCAGCAGTGAATATCGGGGGGGCCTAGCGATTCCTTTGTGGACCCAGTACTTC. Its protein is CASSEYRGGLAIPLWTQYF.

The rearrangement joins TRBV30 to TRBJ2-2, with no clear D. With 3 bases removed from V and 8 bases from J, the gap between germline ends came to 7 bases. The CDR3 totals 11 residues. Looked up from germline, CDR1 is GTSNPN and CDR2 is SVGIG (reference sequence). Written as DNA, the CDR3 is TGTGCCTGGAGCCCCGGTGGGGAGCTGTTTTTT. Protein product: CAWSPGGELFF.

The chain couples TRBV18 to TRBJ2-7; TRBD2 is a possible D gene (5 bases). V was shortened by 6 bases and J by 5 bases, with 29 bases between the two germline ends. This CDR3 comprises 18 residues. Germline V gives CDR1 KGHSH, CDR2 LQKENI. Here the CDR3 DNA reads TGTGCCAGCTCCCTCATAAAGGGCGGGCTATTGCTGGGGAACGAGCAGTACTTC. Protein: CASSLIKGGLLLGNEQYF.

J is TRBJ1-3 and V is TRBV19; D is unresolved. The germline V gene encodes CDR1 LNHDA and CDR2 SQIVND (reference sequence). This CDR3 is 14 amino acids long. V was cut by 3 bases and J by 0 bases, with 6 bases left in between. CDR3 protein: CASSIESSGNTIYF. CDR3 DNA: TGTGCCAGTAGTATTGAGAGCTCTGGAAACACCATATATTTT.